Listed below are T cell receptor beta chains from one sample, sequenced in a study of PD-L1 blockade in urothelial cancer. Sequencing used immunoSEQ multiplex PCR; TCRdb keeps in-frame clones, though not all of them. The profile shows about 30,000 clones, more than 75% of them singletons. Sequencing used PBMCs, obtained around atezolizumab (anti-PD-L1) treatment. All receptors derive from a man aged 45 to 65 with urothelial cancer. Each CDR3 is given with its conserved first and last residue. D genes are given only for firm matches. Rows give clone size only sometimes, using once, few, many, or a class for an expanded clone.

CASSYRTGETQYF | TGTGCCAGCAGTTATCGAACAGGAGAGACCCAGTACTTC | NA | TRBJ2-5 | NA | TRBV6-5
CAYKGARSYNEQFF | TGTGCCTACAAAGGGGCCCGATCCTACAATGAGCAGTTCTTC | NA | TRBJ2-1 | few | TRBV30
CASSLGAGTQEEQYF | TGTGCCAGCAGCCTTGGGGCCGGGACTCAGGAGGAGCAGTACTTC | NA | TRBJ2-7 | NA | TRBV5-4
CASSSTGGNEQYF | TGTGCCAGCAGTTCGACAGGGGGAAACGAGCAGTACTTC | TRBD1 | TRBJ2-7 | NA | TRBV6-1
CASSLGVGGGFQETQYF | TGTGCCAGCAGTTTAGGGGTCGGCGGGGGGTTTCAAGAGACCCAGTACTTC | TRBD2 | TRBJ2-5 | NA | TRBV7-9
CASSLWTDTDTQYF | TGTGCCAGCAGTTTATGGACAGACACAGATACGCAGTATTTT | NA | TRBJ2-3 | NA | TRBV28
CATNPITGGLSDGYTF | TGTGCCACCAACCCGATAACAGGGGGCCTGTCTGATGGCTACACCTTC | TRBD1 | TRBJ1-2 | NA | TRBV28
CASSWGPGAQYF | TGTGCCAGCAGCTGGGGGCCCGGAGCGCAGTATTTT | NA | TRBJ2-3 | NA | TRBV7-8
CASQTGISYNEQFF | TGTGCCAGCCAAACGGGTATATCCTACAATGAGCAGTTCTTC | NA | TRBJ2-1 | NA | TRBV19
CASSDAGIYYGYTF | TGTGCCAGCAGTGATGCGGGGATTTACTATGGCTACACCTTC | NA | TRBJ1-2 | NA | TRBV2
CAWSVQSNQPQHF | TGTGCCTGGAGTGTACAATCGAATCAGCCCCAGCATTTT | NA | TRBJ1-5 | NA | TRBV30
CASSDRWSNQPQHF | TGTGCCAGCAGTGACCGGTGGAGCAATCAGCCCCAGCATTTT | NA | TRBJ1-5 | few | TRBV6-1
CASSVGGLRTDTQYF | TGTGCCAGCAGCGTCGGTGGGCTGCGCACAGATACGCAGTATTTT | NA | TRBJ2-3 | NA | TRBV11-2
CASSASPGTSQSSYNEQFF | TGTGCCAGCAGCGCGAGTCCCGGGACTTCTCAGAGCTCCTACAATGAGCAGTTCTTC | NA | TRBJ2-1 | NA | TRBV9
CASSYSGTGGIEQFF | TGTGCCAGCAGTTACTCCGGGACAGGGGGTATTGAGCAGTTCTTC | TRBD1 | TRBJ2-1 | NA | TRBV6-6
CASSPGTVASGELFF | TGTGCCAGCTCGCCGGGGACAGTCGCATCCGGGGAGCTGTTTTTT | TRBD1 | TRBJ2-2 | once | TRBV27
CASSLWDRAGKTQYF | TGTGCCAGCAGCTTATGGGACAGGGCCGGGAAGACCCAGTACTTC | TRBD1 | TRBJ2-5 | NA | TRBV7-8
CASAKVGDRAGEQYF | TGTGCCAGCGCTAAGGTCGGCGACAGGGCAGGCGAGCAGTACTTC | TRBD1 | TRBJ2-7 | few | TRBV7-8
CASSPLLAPQETQYF | TGCGCCAGCAGCCCACTGCTAGCCCCACAAGAGACCCAGTACTTC | NA | TRBJ2-5 | NA | TRBV5-1
CASSSTDISGNTIYF | TGTGCCAGCAGTTCCACCGACATCTCTGGAAACACCATATATTTT | NA | TRBJ1-3 | NA | TRBV6-5
CASSLLGTGNQPQHF | TGTGCCAGCAGCTTACTGGGGACAGGGAATCAGCCCCAGCATTTT | TRBD1 | TRBJ1-5 | NA | TRBV7-2
CASSQERASGQTQYF | TGCGCCAGCAGCCAAGAAAGGGCTAGCGGTCAGACCCAGTACTTC | TRBD2 | TRBJ2-5 | NA | TRBV4-3
CASSSLGGWGLNSNQPQHF | TGTGCCAGCAGTTCCTTAGGGGGATGGGGGCTTAATAGCAATCAGCCCCAGCATTTT | NA | TRBJ1-5 | NA | TRBV28
CASSSTSGKVANNEQFF | TGCGCCAGCAGTTCAACCTCAGGGAAGGTGGCTAACAATGAGCAGTTCTTC | NA | TRBJ2-1 | NA | TRBV10-2
CASRPPGQGATGELFF | TGTGCCAGCAGACCTCCGGGACAGGGGGCCACCGGGGAGCTGTTTTTT | TRBD1 | TRBJ2-2 | few | TRBV7-9
CASSLRGTGGSYNEQFF | TGTGCCAGCAGTTTAAGGGGAACAGGGGGCTCCTACAATGAGCAGTTCTTC | TRBD1 | TRBJ2-1 | NA | TRBV27